The clone carrying this TCR beta chain was seen more than once but under ten times. What it binds is not known. These data come from a study of early T cells in non-severe SARS-CoV-2 infection. Germline-derived CDR1 and CDR2 are LGHNA and YNFKEQ. The CDR3 runs to 16 residues. The ends were cut back, 0 bases at V and 4 bases at J, with 15 bases in the middle. Researchers attached unique molecular identifiers to individual cDNA molecules. TCRdb processed the 5' RACE reads anew with MiXCR; each CDR3 protein has one entry. This table has some 66,000 distinct CDR3 sequences, around 9% appearing once. Study conclusions and caveats: Reliance on VDJdb matching favored anti-spike CD8 responses; private and CD4 specificities were missed.

Sequencing was done on a sample of whole blood. The receptor's source is an adult who was a healthcare worker with PCR-confirmed SARS-CoV-2 infection or an uninfected control (not recorded which). V is TRBV4-2 and J is TRBJ1-2; possibly TRBD1 for D (6 bases). The CDR3 protein is CASSQDLTGRGYGYTF. In nucleotides, the CDR3 is TGTGCCAGCAGCCAAGATCTAACAGGGAGAGGCTATGGCTACACCTTC.